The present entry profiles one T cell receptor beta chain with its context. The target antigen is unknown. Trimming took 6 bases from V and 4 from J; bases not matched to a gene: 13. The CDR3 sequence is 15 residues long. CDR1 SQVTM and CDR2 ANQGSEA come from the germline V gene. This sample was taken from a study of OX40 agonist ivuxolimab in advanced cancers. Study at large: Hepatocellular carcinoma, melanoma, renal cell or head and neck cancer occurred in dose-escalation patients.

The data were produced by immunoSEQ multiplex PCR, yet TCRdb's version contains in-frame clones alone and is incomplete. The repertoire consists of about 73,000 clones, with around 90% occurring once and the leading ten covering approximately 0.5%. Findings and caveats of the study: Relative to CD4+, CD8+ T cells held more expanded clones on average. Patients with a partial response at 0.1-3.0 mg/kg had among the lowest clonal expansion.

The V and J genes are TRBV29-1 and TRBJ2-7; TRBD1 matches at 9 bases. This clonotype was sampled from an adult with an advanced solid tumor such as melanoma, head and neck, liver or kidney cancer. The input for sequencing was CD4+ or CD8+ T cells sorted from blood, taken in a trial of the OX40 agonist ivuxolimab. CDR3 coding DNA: TGCAGCGTGGCAAATACAGGGGGCGCAAGGTACGAGCAGTACTTC. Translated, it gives CSVANTGGARYEQYF.